A single sample gave rise to the 30 T cell receptor beta chains below, sequenced in a study of blood T cell repertoires in COVID-19. The repertoire was sequenced with immunoSEQ multiplex PCR; TCRdb's copy has only in-frame clones and lacks some. The sample carries 270,000 or so clones, 82% recorded once. What was sequenced was peripheral blood. The origin of the receptors is a woman under 30 with acute or convalescent COVID-19.

J is TRBJ2-4 and V is TRBV19; a possible D gene is TRBD2 (5 bases). Looked up from germline, CDR1 is LNHDA and CDR2 is SQIVND (reference sequence). The V and J ends lost 5 bases and 3 bases respectively, with 5 bases between them. The CDR3 is 12 residues long. DNA for the CDR3: TGTGCCAGTAGTCGGGACAAAAACATTCAGTACTTC. This encodes CASSRDKNIQYF.

The V call is TRBV7-2, the J call TRBJ1-3, with unresolved D. Germline V CDR1 and CDR2: SGHTA, FQGNSA. Deletions cut 6 bases from V and 0 bases from J, with 12 bases between. The CDR3 runs 15 residues. The CDR3 DNA reads as TGTGCCAGCAGACCCTACAGTACCTCTGGAAACACCATATATTTT. Residues: CASRPYSTSGNTIYF.

This chain links TRBV15 with TRBJ2-7; 9 nucleotides match TRBD1. CDR3 length equals 15 residues. Germline trimming cut 0 bases from V and 2 bases from J; bases unmatched to any gene: 2. Germline V gene sequence: CDR1 LNHNV, CDR2 YYDKDF (reference sequence). CDR3 bases: TGTGCCACCAGCAGAGAGAGACAGGGGGCCTACGAGCAGTACTTC. Its protein is CATSRERQGAYEQYF.

The CDR3: CASSVTSGGNTGELFF. CDR3 DNA: TGTGCCAGCAGTGTAACTAGCGGGGGTAACACCGGGGAGCTGTTTTTT. The chain combines TRBV6-1 with TRBJ2-2, with 11 bases matching TRBD2. This CDR3 is built from 16 residues. V was pared by 4 bases and J by 2 bases, with 3 bases of the junction left unmatched. Germline-derived CDR1 and CDR2 are MNHNS and SASEGT.

The chain recombines TRBV28 with TRBJ2-7; 8 nucleotides line up with TRBD1. There are 15 residues in the CDR3. V shed 10 bases and J 5 bases; nucleotides not matched to a gene: 16. CDR1 MDHEN and CDR2 SYDVKM come from the germline V gene. The CDR3 DNA reads TGTGCCACCACCCCAGGGGGCGTGCGGGGCAACGAGCAGTACTTC. It yields the protein CATTPGGVRGNEQYF. Full variable domain (outside the CDR3, taken from reference TRBV28 and TRBJ2-7): DVKVTQSSRYLVKRTGEKVFLECVQDMDHENMFWYRQDPGLGLRLIYFSYDVKMKEKGDIPEGYSVSREKKERFSLILESASTNQTSMYLCATTPGGVRGNEQYFGPGTRLTVT.

The V call is TRBV6-5, the J call TRBJ1-2, with D possibly matching TRBD1 (6 bases). V lost 5 bases, J lost 4 bases, and 14 bases lay in between. Per germline, CDR1 MNHEY and CDR2 SVGAGI. This CDR3 comprises 14 residues. The DNA for the CDR3 is TGTGCCAGCAGTACGACAGGCCTATTCTATGGCTACACCTTC. Encoded protein: CASSTTGLFYGYTF.

The chain carries TRBV6-1 and TRBJ1-2; 11 nucleotides line up with TRBD1. The CDR3 covers 17 residues. V shed 4 bases, J shed 4 bases, and the junction held 11 bases outside the gene matches. Germline CDR1 reads MNHNS; CDR2 reads SASEGT. CDR3 in amino acids: CASSVPGQGELPYGYTF. The CDR3 DNA reads TGTGCCAGCAGTGTACCGGGACAGGGGGAACTTCCCTATGGCTACACCTTC.

The V call is TRBV19, the J call TRBJ2-2; 9 nucleotides agree with TRBD2. V trimming: 8 bases; J trimming: 7 bases; junction bases outside the gene matches: 5. The CDR3 contains 13 residues. The germline V gene encodes CDR1 LNHDA and CDR2 SQIVND (reference sequence). The CDR3 is CASRTSDHGELFF. CDR3 DNA: TGTGCCAGTCGGACTAGCGATCACGGGGAGCTGTTTTTT.

V usage is TRBV29-1 and J usage is TRBJ2-2; 7 bases fit TRBD2. Germline CDR1 SQVTM, CDR2 ANQGSEA. The V and J ends lost 4 bases and 1 base, in that order; junction bases with no gene match: 3. This CDR3 is built from 14 residues. CDR3 amino acids: CSVGPSGNTGELFF. The CDR3 coding sequence is TGCAGCGTTGGCCCTAGCGGGAACACCGGGGAGCTGTTTTTT.

J is TRBJ2-1 and V is TRBV4-3, with TRBD2 identical over 10 bases. Germline V gene sequence: CDR1 LGHNA, CDR2 YSLEER. The CDR3 consists of 18 residues. Germline trimming cut 0 bases from V and 8 bases from J; bases unmatched to any gene: 13. In DNA, the CDR3 is TGCGCCAGCAGCCAAGATTTCCTAGCGGGAGCAGTTATGTATGAGCAGTTCTTC. Amino acids: CASSQDFLAGAVMYEQFF.

This rearrangement joins TRBV7-2 to TRBJ2-3, with 7 positions matching TRBD1. The CDR3 runs 13 residues. J was trimmed by 4 bases and V by 5 bases; bases with no gene match: 3. The germline gives CDR1 SGHTA, CDR2 FQGNSA. CDR3 bases: TGTGCCAGCAGCCAGGACAGGCCAGATACGCAGTATTTT. This gives the protein CASSQDRPDTQYF.

This clone appeared once. The chain carries TRBV11-2 and TRBJ2-1, with 9 positions matching TRBD2. The CDR3 has 19 residues. Germline-derived CDR1 and CDR2 are SGHAT and FQNNGV. V shed 1 base, J shed 6 bases, and the junction held 16 bases outside the gene matches. This chain's CDR3 is CASSLVGAGGEAFPNEQFF. CDR3 DNA: TGTGCCAGCAGCTTAGTCGGAGCGGGAGGTGAGGCTTTCCCCAATGAGCAGTTCTTC. The full variable domain, with the rest looked up from reference TRBV11-2 and TRBJ2-1, is EAGVAQSPRYKIIEKRQSVAFWCNPISGHATLYWYQQILGQGPKLLIQFQNNGVVDDSQLPKDRFSAERLKGVDSTLKIQPAKLEDSAVYLCASSLVGAGGEAFPNEQFFGPGTRLTVL.

This clone was seen just once. The CDR3 DNA sequence: TGCGCCAGCAGCACCCTTATTGAGCAGGGGGAGGATGAGCAGTTCTTC. This translates into CASSTLIEQGEDEQFF. This chain joins TRBV4-1 and TRBJ2-1, with D possibly TRBD1 on 7 matching bases. This CDR3 has 16 amino acids. V shed 5 bases and J shed 8 bases, with 22 bases lying between them. Germline CDR1 and CDR2: MGHRA and YSYEKL.

The rearrangement links TRBV5-4 to TRBJ2-3; 11 bases are shared with TRBD2. CDR1 and CDR2 from the germline V gene are SGHNT and YYREEE (reference sequence). With 2 bases clipped from V and 3 bases from J, the junction kept 5 bases outside the gene matches. This CDR3 contains 16 residues. CDR3 nucleotides: TGTGCCAGCAGCTTTATAGCGGGAGGGCGGACAGATACGCAGTATTTT. This codes for CASSFIAGGRTDTQYF.

DNA for the CDR3: TGTGCCAGCTCACCGACGGGTGCTGTCGAGCAGTACTTC. Translated: CASSPTGAVEQYF. The rearrangement links TRBV18 to TRBJ2-7; D gene ambiguous. Germline CDR1 reads KGHSH; CDR2 reads LQKENI. Trimming took off 3 bases at V and 6 bases at J, with 12 bases between the two ends. The CDR3 runs 13 residues.

The chain employs TRBV6-5 and TRBJ1-1; TRBD1 matches 7 bases. This CDR3 comprises 16 residues. The germline CDR1 and CDR2 sequences are MNHEY and SVGAGI. The J segment lost 10 bases and the V segment lost 4 bases, leaving 18 bases of the junction unmatched. The DNA of the CDR3 is TGTGCCAGCAGTTCTAGTTTCGGGACAGCTTCTGAGGCAGCTTTCTTT. Residues: CASSSSFGTASEAAFF.

The chain combines TRBV18 with TRBJ1-1; 8 bases agree with TRBD1. Germline V gene lookup returns CDR1 KGHSH and CDR2 LQKENI. The CDR3 is 15 amino acids. V was clipped by 5 bases and J by 1 base; unmatched bases: 6. CDR3 loop: CASSSGQGANTEAFF. CDR3 DNA: TGTGCCAGCTCATCCGGACAGGGTGCGAACACTGAAGCTTTCTTT.

This chain connects TRBV28 to TRBJ2-1, with D perhaps TRBD1 (6 bases). Germline values: CDR1 MDHEN, CDR2 SYDVKM. The CDR3 covers 12 residues. Trimming cost V 3 bases and J 9 bases, with 9 bases left between them. The CDR3 DNA follows: TGTGCCAGCAGTTTTCTAGGGGGTGAGCAGTTCTTC. Translating gives CASSFLGGEQFF.

Concerning this clone: The same CDR3 also results from other DNA sequences found in this sample. The chain uses TRBV5-6 and TRBJ1-1; the D is unclear. V shed 0 bases and J shed 3 bases, with 6 bases lying between them. The CDR3 runs 13 residues. CDR1 and CDR2 (germline): SGHDT, YYEEEE. This CDR3 is CASSLGQYTEAFF. The CDR3 bases are TGTGCCAGCAGCTTGGGGCAGTACACTGAAGCTTTCTTT.

The sample holds one count of this clone. The J gene is TRBJ1-2, the V gene TRBV6-2 or TRBV6-3; 7 nucleotides line up with TRBD1. From germline, CDR1 is MNHEY and CDR2 SVGEGT. The CDR3 contains 14 residues. The V segment lost 4 bases and the J segment 8 bases; nucleotides outside the gene matches: 10. The CDR3 DNA reads TGTGCCAGCAGTTCTCGGCAGGGGGATCGCGGCTACACCTTC. Amino acids: CASSSRQGDRGYTF.

The J gene is TRBJ1-4, the V gene TRBV5-1; 8 bases are a match to TRBD1. The CDR3 has 14 residues. Trimming at V came to 2 bases and at J to 5 bases, leaving 2 bases not matched to a gene. CDR1 and CDR2 from the germline V gene are SGHRS and YFSETQ. The CDR3 DNA follows: TGCGCCAGCAGCTTCCAGGGGGCGAATGAAAAACTGTTTTTT. This codes for CASSFQGANEKLFF.

This chain links TRBV19 with TRBJ2-1, with TRBD2 identical over 13 bases. This CDR3 comprises 16 residues. V was pared by 6 bases and J by 8 bases, with 10 bases of the junction left unmatched. The germline V gene has CDR1 LNHDA and CDR2 SQIVND (reference sequence). CDR3 loop: CASSPTSGRALDEQFF. The CDR3 DNA reads as TGTGCCAGTAGCCCAACTAGCGGGAGGGCCCTCGATGAGCAGTTCTTC. The variable domain in full, with the rest retrieved from reference TRBV19 and TRBJ2-1, is DGGITQSPKYLFRKEGQNVTLSCEQNLNHDAMYWYRQDPGQGLRLIYYSQIVNDFQKGDIAEGYSVSREKKESFPLTVTSAQKNPTAFYLCASSPTSGRALDEQFFGPGTRLTVL.

CDR3 in amino acids: CASSTDSSNQPQHF. CDR3 nucleotides: TGTGCCAGTAGTACGGACAGTAGCAATCAGCCCCAGCATTTT. The gene calls are TRBV19 and TRBJ1-5, with a possible D match to TRBD1 (6 bases). V dropped 4 bases and J dropped 0 bases, with 7 bases sitting between them. CDR1 is LNHDA and CDR2 is SQIVND in the germline V gene (reference sequence). The CDR3 has 14 amino acids.

The chain links TRBV13 to TRBJ2-3; D perhaps matches TRBD2 (5 bases). The CDR3 spans 12 residues. Trimming removed 5 bases at V and 4 bases at J, with 7 bases between. Germline V CDR1 and CDR2: PRHDT, FYEKMQ (reference sequence). CDR3 region: CASSGRADTQYF. DNA of the CDR3: TGTGCCAGCAGCGGGAGAGCAGATACGCAGTATTTT.

The sample holds a few counts of this clone. The rearrangement uses TRBV7-9 and TRBJ2-3; 14 bases fit TRBD2. The V segment lost 5 bases and the J segment 1 base; nucleotides outside the gene matches: 5. The germline gives CDR1 SEHNR, CDR2 FQNEAQ (reference sequence). This CDR3 region has 17 residues. Here the CDR3 DNA reads TGTGCCAGCAGCACCTCGACTAGCGGGAGGGGCACAGATACGCAGTATTTT. This sequence encodes CASSTSTSGRGTDTQYF. Based on the CDR3 plus reference TRBV7-9 and TRBJ2-3, the full variable domain is DTGVSQNPRHKITKRGQNVTFRCDPISEHNRLYWYRQTLGQGPEFLTYFQNEAQLEKSRLLSDRFSAERPKGSFSTLEIQRTEQGDSAMYLCASSTSTSGRGTDTQYFGPGTRLTVL.

This clone was counted only a few times. The chain carries TRBV5-6 and TRBJ2-7; 7 nucleotides line up with TRBD2. The CDR3 has 15 amino acids. Trimming took 3 bases from V and 4 from J; bases not matched to a gene: 10. Germline V gene data show CDR1 as SGHDT and CDR2 as YYEEEE. As DNA, the CDR3 is TGTGCCAGCAGCTCGTCACCCTTGGGGGGGTACGAGCAGTACTTC. Protein: CASSSSPLGGYEQYF.

The rearrangement joins TRBV21-1 to TRBJ2-5; whether TRBD2, the table's D call, matches the DNA was not checked. TRBV21-1 is described as a pseudogene. This CDR3 is 16 amino acids long. Here the CDR3 reads CASSTSRLAGRETQYF. DNA for the CDR3: TGTGCCAGCAGCACTTCACGACTAGCGGGAAGAGAGACCCAGTACTTC.

The chain has TRBV4-3 and TRBJ2-6; the match to TRBD1 covers 7 bases. V lost 6 bases to trimming and J lost 0 bases; unmatched junction nucleotides: 5. The CDR3 extends over 16 amino acids. Germline lookup yields CDR1 LGHNA and CDR2 YSLEER. The CDR3 protein is CASSRQGDSGANVLTF. The CDR3 DNA follows: TGCGCCAGCAGTAGACAGGGTGACTCTGGGGCCAACGTCCTGACTTTC.

The genes are TRBV13 and TRBJ2-3; 14 nucleotides agree with TRBD2. This CDR3 spans 15 amino acids. Per the germline V gene, CDR1 is PRHDT and CDR2 is FYEKMQ (reference sequence). With V trimmed by 5 bases and J by 8 bases, 6 bases remained unmatched. The CDR3 here is CASSPTGLAGATQYF. The DNA of the CDR3 is TGTGCCAGCAGCCCTACGGGACTAGCGGGAGCTACGCAGTATTTT.

The V and J genes are TRBV6-5 and TRBJ2-7; 9 bases are a match to TRBD1. V shed 6 bases, J shed 3 bases, and the junction held 6 bases outside the gene matches. The CDR3 totals 14 residues. The germline CDR1 and CDR2 sequences are MNHEY and SVGAGI. The CDR3 sequence is CASSLRQGDYEQYF. The CDR3 coding sequence is TGTGCCAGCAGCCTACGACAGGGGGACTACGAGCAGTACTTC.